These T cell receptor beta chains were read from a single sample in a study of identifying expanded T cells in peripheral blood. Assay: immunoSEQ multiplex PCR; the TCRdb copy retains only in-frame clones and omits some. Of roughly 100,000 clones listed, about 87% are singletons. Input material: blood. All receptors come from a person aged 18 to 70 in good health. Both conserved end residues are part of each CDR3. D genes are given only for firm matches. Size values are once, few and many counts, or a class for expanded clones, and some rows have none.

clone_size j_call v_call d_call cdr3_nt cdr3_aa
NA TRBJ2-2 TRBV18 NA TGTGCCAGCTCACCGAGGGAATACGCCGGGGAGCTGTTTTTT CASSPREYAGELFF
NA TRBJ2-5 TRBV14 NA TGTGCCAGCAGCCTTACAGCCCGACGAGAGACCCAGTACTTC CASSLTARRETQYF
NA TRBJ2-7 TRBV27 NA TGTGCCAGCAGTTTATCCACAGTGGTCCCCTACGAGCAGTACTTC CASSLSTVVPYEQYF
NA TRBJ2-5 TRBV7-2 TRBD2 TGTGCCAGCAGCCCAGGGACTAGCGGACAAGAGACCCAGTACTTC CASSPGTSGQETQYF
NA TRBJ1-1 TRBV4-2 TRBD1 TGTGCCAGCAGCCCTGAGGCAGGGGGCACTGAAGCTTTCTTT CASSPEAGGTEAFF
NA TRBJ2-7 TRBV4-1 TRBD2 TGCGCCAGCAGCTTTGCTGGACTAGCGGGAGCAAGCGAGCAGTACTTC CASSFAGLAGASEQYF
few TRBJ1-2 TRBV30 NA TGTGCCTGGAGCCCTCCGGGGAGTTATAACTATGGCTACACCTTC CAWSPPGSYNYGYTF
NA TRBJ2-7 TRBV29-1 NA TGCAGCGTTCGGGACCCCGAGGAGCAGTACTTC CSVRDPEEQYF
NA TRBJ1-2 TRBV27 NA TGTGCCAGCAGTGCTTCCCAAATAAGAAGCAGGGACGTCTATGGCTACACCTTC CASSASQIRSRDVYGYTF
NA TRBJ2-6 TRBV5-1 NA TGCGCCAGCAGCTCCCAAGGGCATAGTGGGGCCAACGTCCTGACTTTC CASSSQGHSGANVLTF
NA TRBJ2-3 TRBV5-1 NA TGCGCCAGCAGCTTGACGGAGCGCGTAACAGATACGCAGTATTTT CASSLTERVTDTQYF
NA TRBJ2-7 TRBV29-1 TRBD1 TGCAGCGTTGATAGGGGGCTAGGAGAAGACGAGCAGTACTTC CSVDRGLGEDEQYF
NA TRBJ2-3 TRBV7-9 NA TGTGCCAGCAGCACTGGCGTACAGAGCACAGATACGCAGTATTTT CASSTGVQSTDTQYF
NA TRBJ2-1 TRBV5-1 TRBD2 TGCGCCAGCACGCCGGGGACTAGCGGCTCGGATGAGCAGTTCTTC CASTPGTSGSDEQFF
NA TRBJ2-7 TRBV5-6 NA TGTGCCAGCAGCTTAATGGGGGACGAGCAGTACTTC CASSLMGDEQYF
NA TRBJ2-5 TRBV28 TRBD2 TGTGCCAGCAGTCTACTAGCGGGAATGGGAGAGACCCAGTACTTC CASSLLAGMGETQYF
NA TRBJ2-7 TRBV5-1 NA TGCGCCAGCAGCTGGAGACAGGACCTCAGCGAGCAGTACTTC CASSWRQDLSEQYF
NA TRBJ1-2 TRBV7-2 NA TGTGCCAGCAGCCGGGGCCGTCTAAGCGGCTACACCTTC CASSRGRLSGYTF
NA TRBJ2-3 TRBV20-1 NA TGCAGTGCTAGAGGAGCCGACAGATATTTT CSARGADRYF
NA TRBJ2-7 TRBV28 NA TGTGCCAGCAGAGTTTATGTGGGGAGCTCCTACGAGCAGTACTTC CASRVYVGSSYEQYF
once TRBJ2-3 TRBV2 TRBD2 TGTGCCAGCAGTGGAGTCTGGCTAGCGGGGTATACGCAGTATTTT CASSGVWLAGYTQYF
NA TRBJ1-3 TRBV6-6 NA TGTGCCAGCAGTTACGATCGACCCACCATATATTTT CASSYDRPTIYF
few TRBJ2-3 TRBV7-3 NA TGTGCCAGCAGCTTACGAGGGGCGTCGGAGGATACGCAGTATTTT CASSLRGASEDTQYF
NA TRBJ1-2 TRBV7-7 NA TGTGCCAGCAGCCGTGGCTACACCTTC CASSRGYTF
NA TRBJ2-2 TRBV2 TRBD2 TGTGCCAGCCAGCTGGAGGGAGGGATAACCGGGGAGCTGTTTTTT CASQLEGGITGELFF
NA TRBJ2-3 TRBV18 NA TGTGCCAGCTCACCGCGGCGGGTTAGCACAGATACGCAGTATTTT CASSPRRVSTDTQYF
NA TRBJ2-3 TRBV7-2 NA TGTGCCAGCAGCCTAACCCGGACAGCCACAGATACGCAGTATTTT CASSLTRTATDTQYF
NA TRBJ1-3 TRBV6-5 TRBD1 TGTGCCAGCAGTTCCACAGGGGGCGCGGAGGGAAACACCATATATTTT CASSSTGGAEGNTIYF
NA TRBJ2-5 TRBV18 TRBD1 TGTGCCAGCTCACCTATAAACAGGGGCCGTGAGACCCAGTACTTC CASSPINRGRETQYF
NA TRBJ1-3 TRBV11-2 TRBD1 TGTGCCAGCAAAAGACAACAGGGGGTCTCTGGAAACACCATATATTTT CASKRQQGVSGNTIYF
NA TRBJ1-4 TRBV19 NA TGTGCCAGTACTGGGAGTATTACAACTAATGAAAAACTGTTTTTT CASTGSITTNEKLFF
NA TRBJ2-1 TRBV7-9 NA TGTGCCAGCAGCTTAGCGAATGAGCAGTTCTTC CASSLANEQFF
NA TRBJ1-4 TRBV27 NA TGTGCCAGCAGTCCAAGGGGAACTAATGAAAAACTGTTTTTT CASSPRGTNEKLFF
NA TRBJ1-5 TRBV19 TRBD1 TGTGCCTCAGTATGGAGGGCAGGGGGCCGGGATCGCAATCAGCCCCAGCATTTT CASVWRAGGRDRNQPQHF
NA TRBJ1-1 TRBV7-9 NA TGTGCCAGCAGCTTAGGCCCGGGGCCCACTGAAGCTTTCTTT CASSLGPGPTEAFF
NA TRBJ1-2 TRBV21-1 NA TGTGCCAGCAGCAGTCCGGGACAGGGGGCAACTGGTGGCTACACCTTC CASSSPGQGATGGYTF
NA TRBJ1-1 TRBV19 NA TGTGCCAGTACTAAATACAGGGATTTGGCTGAAGCTTTCTTT CASTKYRDLAEAFF
NA TRBJ1-1 TRBV4-2 TRBD1 TGTGCCAGCAGCCAAGCAGGGGGCCACACTGAAGCTTTCTTT CASSQAGGHTEAFF
NA TRBJ1-1 TRBV5-8 TRBD1 TGTGCCAGCAGCCGCAGGGGGCTTGAAGCTTTCTTT CASSRRGLEAFF
NA TRBJ2-2 TRBV11-2 TRBD2 TGTGCCAGCAGCAAAGCGGGGGGGCCTATCGGGGAGCTGTTTTTT CASSKAGGPIGELFF
NA TRBJ2-6 TRBV7-9 NA TGTGCCAGCAGAAGGGCTGGGGCCAACGTCCTGACTTTC CASRRAGANVLTF
NA TRBJ2-7 TRBV29-1 TRBD1 TGCAGCGTCGGACAGGGGGGGGCCTACGAGCAGTACTTC CSVGQGGAYEQYF
NA TRBJ1-4 TRBV6-4 NA TGTGCCAGCAGTGATAGGGCGGGTGAAAAACTGTTTTTT CASSDRAGEKLFF
NA TRBJ2-2 TRBV29-1 TRBD2 TGCAGCGCTGGACTAGCGGGAGGAAGTGACGGGGAGCTGTTTTTT CSAGLAGGSDGELFF
NA TRBJ2-3 TRBV6-1 NA TGTGCCAGCAGTGAACCGGGGCACTTAGATACGCAGTATTTT CASSEPGHLDTQYF
NA TRBJ1-3 TRBV10-3 NA TGTGCCATCAGTCCTCCGGGGCGCTCTGGAAACACCATATATTTT CAISPPGRSGNTIYF
NA TRBJ1-5 TRBV5-1 TRBD1 TGCGCCAGCAGCTTGCAGGGGGGAAACAATCAGCCCCAGCATTTT CASSLQGGNNQPQHF
NA TRBJ1-3 TRBV5-1 NA TGCGCCAGCAGCTTGGAAGGGGCGGGGAGCCTACTAACTCTCTCTGGAAACACCATATATTTT CASSLEGAGSLLTLSGNTIYF
once TRBJ1-1 TRBV18 NA TGTGCCAGCTCATTGAACAAGAACACTGAAGCTTTCTTT CASSLNKNTEAFF
NA TRBJ1-1 TRBV12-1 NA TGTGCCAGCAGCTTGACCGGGACAGGGAGAAGTGAAGCTTTCTTT CASSLTGTGRSEAFF
NA TRBJ2-1 TRBV5-1 TRBD2 TGCGCCAGCAGCTTGGGTGTAGCGGGATCTGTGGATGAGCAGTTCTTC CASSLGVAGSVDEQFF
NA TRBJ2-1 TRBV7-6 TRBD2 TGTGCCAGCAGCTTAGAGCGGAGCGGGGGGGCTGGGGAGCAGTTCTTC CASSLERSGGAGEQFF